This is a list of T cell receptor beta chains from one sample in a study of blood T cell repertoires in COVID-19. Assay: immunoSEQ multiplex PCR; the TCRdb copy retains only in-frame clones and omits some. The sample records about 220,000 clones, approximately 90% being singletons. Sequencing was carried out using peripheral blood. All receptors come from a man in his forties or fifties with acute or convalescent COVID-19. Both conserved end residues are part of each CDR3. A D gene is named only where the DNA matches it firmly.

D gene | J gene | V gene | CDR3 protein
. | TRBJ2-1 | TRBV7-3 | CASSLRQNDNEQFF
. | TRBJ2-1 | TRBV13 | CASSSGTQDEQFF
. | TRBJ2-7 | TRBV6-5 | CASSYSRDSYEQYF
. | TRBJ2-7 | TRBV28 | CATQIPGVPSEQYF
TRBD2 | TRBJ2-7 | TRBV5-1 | CASSLDSGRYEQYF
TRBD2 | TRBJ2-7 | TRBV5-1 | CERREARPGRAYEQYF
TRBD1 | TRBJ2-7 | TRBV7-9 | CASSQTGEYEQYF
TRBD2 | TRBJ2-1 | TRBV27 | CASRPPRTSGPNEQFF
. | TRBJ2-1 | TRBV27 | CASTYYNEQFF
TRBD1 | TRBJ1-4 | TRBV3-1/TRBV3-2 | CASSQVGQGFEKLFF
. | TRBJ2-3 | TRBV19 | CASSQGATDTQYF
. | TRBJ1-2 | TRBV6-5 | CASSYRLGWQGSGYTF
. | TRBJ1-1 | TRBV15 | CATSRDRGYGTEAFF
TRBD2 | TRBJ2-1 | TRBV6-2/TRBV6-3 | CASSYAGTSGIDEQFF
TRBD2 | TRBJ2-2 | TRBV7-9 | CASSLSSGGARELFF
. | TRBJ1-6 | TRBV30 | CAWSVPGRGNSPLHF
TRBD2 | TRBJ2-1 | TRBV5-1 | CASSSASGSNEQFF
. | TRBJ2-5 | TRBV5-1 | CASSQNRETQYF
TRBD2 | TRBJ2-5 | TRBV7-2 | CASRSGGGETQYF
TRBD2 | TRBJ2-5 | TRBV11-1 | CASSPRTSGRGAQYF
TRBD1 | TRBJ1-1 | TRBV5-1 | CASSLARGQGNTEAFF
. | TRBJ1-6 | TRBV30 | CACGWSSYNSPLHF
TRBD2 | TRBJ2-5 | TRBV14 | CASSWGGEETQYF
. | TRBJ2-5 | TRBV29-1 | CSVRGGLRGVQETQYF
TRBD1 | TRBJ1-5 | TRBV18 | CASSPSPGQGTGNQPQHF
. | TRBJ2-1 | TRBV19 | CASTSHPRNEQFF
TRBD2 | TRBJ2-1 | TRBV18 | CASSPRSGGGNEQFF
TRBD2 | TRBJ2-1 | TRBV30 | CAWSTGRTGEQFF
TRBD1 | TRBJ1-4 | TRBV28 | CASSLNRGAANEKLFF
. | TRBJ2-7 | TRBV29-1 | CSVVLVPYEQYF
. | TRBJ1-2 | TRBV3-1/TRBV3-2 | CASSQVWGVQGAYGYTF
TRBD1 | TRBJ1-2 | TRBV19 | CASSKRQGSYGYTF
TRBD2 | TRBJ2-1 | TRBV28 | CASSPATSLGFFNEQFF
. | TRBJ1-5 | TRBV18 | CASSPYAAEPQHF
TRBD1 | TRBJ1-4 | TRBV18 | CASSPPGGTARGDRNEKLFF
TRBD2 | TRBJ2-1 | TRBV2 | CASGRLAGYNEQFF
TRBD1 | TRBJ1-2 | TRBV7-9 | CASSFGQGNGYTF
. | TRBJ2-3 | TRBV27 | CASVGLASRDTQYF
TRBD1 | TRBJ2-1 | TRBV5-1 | CASSPGTGDYNEQFF
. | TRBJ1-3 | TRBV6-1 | CASSDGASGNTIYF
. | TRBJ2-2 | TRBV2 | CATTRLGGRTGELFF
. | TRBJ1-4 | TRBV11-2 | CASSLGPGHGNEKLFF
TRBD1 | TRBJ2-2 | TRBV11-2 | CASSQGEFGELFF
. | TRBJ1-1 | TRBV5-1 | CASSSGLTNTEAFF
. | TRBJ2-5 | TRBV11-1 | CASSPPGQPQETQYF
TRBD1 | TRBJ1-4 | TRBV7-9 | CASIKQGSLEKLFF
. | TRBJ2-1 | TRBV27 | CASRRPGTYNEQFF
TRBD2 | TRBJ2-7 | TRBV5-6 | CASSLGWGGSYEQYF
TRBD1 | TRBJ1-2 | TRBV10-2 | CASSRTGGDYGYTF
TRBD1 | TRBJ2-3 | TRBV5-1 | CASSWTGYLSDTQYF
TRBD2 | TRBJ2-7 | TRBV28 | CASSPSRGGRTVYGSYEQYF
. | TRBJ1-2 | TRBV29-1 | CSVGERGYGYTF
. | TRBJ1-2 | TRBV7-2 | CASSLETANYGYTF